The entry that follows covers one TCR beta chain sequence. This record belongs to a study of blood T cell repertoires in COVID-19. Overall study context: Spain, Italy and the United States supplied samples that represented acute and convalescent COVID-19.

The length of the CDR3 is 14 residues. V gave up 5 bases and J gave up 5 bases, with 15 bases separating them. Germline CDR1 LNHNV, CDR2 YYDKDF (reference sequence). In the authors' methods: Estimates of nucleated cell counts were drawn from the amplification of reference gene primers. Assay used: immunoSEQ multiplex PCR; TCRdb lists only in-frame clones, some missing. Clone size and V and J calls were adopted from that table, with D and trimming inferred from the DNA. Altogether around 110,000 clones are present, 89% being singletons, with the ten largest covering approximately 4.9%. The receptor's source is a man aged 40-55 years with active or convalescent COVID-19. Sequenced input: peripheral blood. This chain connects TRBV15 to TRBJ1-2; D ambiguous. The CDR3 coding sequence is TGTGCCACCAGCCCATCTGGAGTAACATATGGCTACACCTTC. Its protein product is CATSPSGVTYGYTF. Supplemented by reference TRBV15 and TRBJ1-2, the full variable domain reads DAMVIQNPRYQVTQFGKPVTLSCSQTLNHNVMYWYQQKSSQAPKLLFHYYDKDFNNEADTPDNFQSRRPNTSFCFLDIRSPGLGDTAMYLCATSPSGVTYGYTFGSGTRLTVV.